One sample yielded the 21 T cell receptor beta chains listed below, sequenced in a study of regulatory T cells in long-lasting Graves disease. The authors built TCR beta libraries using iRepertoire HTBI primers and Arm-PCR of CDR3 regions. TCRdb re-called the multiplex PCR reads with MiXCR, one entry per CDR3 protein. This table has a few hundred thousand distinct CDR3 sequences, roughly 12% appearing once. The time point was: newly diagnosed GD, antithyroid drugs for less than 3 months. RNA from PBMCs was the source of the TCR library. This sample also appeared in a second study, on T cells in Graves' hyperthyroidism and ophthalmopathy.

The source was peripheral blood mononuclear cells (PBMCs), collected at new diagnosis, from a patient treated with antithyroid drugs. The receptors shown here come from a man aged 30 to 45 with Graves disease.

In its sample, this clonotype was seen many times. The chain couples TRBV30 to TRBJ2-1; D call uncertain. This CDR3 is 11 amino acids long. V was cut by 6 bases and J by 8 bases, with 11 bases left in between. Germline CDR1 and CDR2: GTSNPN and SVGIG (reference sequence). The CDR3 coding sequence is TGTGCCTGCCACCTCTCTTATGAGCAGTTCTTC. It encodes CACHLSYEQFF.

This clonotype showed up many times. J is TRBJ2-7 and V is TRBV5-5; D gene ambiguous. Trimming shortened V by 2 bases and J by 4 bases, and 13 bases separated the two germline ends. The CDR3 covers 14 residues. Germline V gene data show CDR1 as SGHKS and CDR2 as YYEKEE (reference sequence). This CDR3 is CASSFVGGTYEQYF. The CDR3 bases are TGTGCCAGCAGCTTCGTTGGCGGAACATACGAGCAGTACTTC.

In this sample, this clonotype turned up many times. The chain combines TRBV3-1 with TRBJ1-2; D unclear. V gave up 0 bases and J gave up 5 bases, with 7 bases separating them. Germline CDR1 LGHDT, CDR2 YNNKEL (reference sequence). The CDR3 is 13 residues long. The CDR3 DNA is TGTGCCAGCAGCCAAGATGGCCGGTATGGCTACACCTTC. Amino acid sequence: CASSQDGRYGYTF.

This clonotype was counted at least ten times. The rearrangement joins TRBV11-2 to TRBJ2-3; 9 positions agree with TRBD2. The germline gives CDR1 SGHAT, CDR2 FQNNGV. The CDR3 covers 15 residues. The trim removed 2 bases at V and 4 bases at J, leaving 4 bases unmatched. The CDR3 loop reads CASSLSGGRADTQYF. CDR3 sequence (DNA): TGTGCCAGCAGCTTATCGGGCGGGAGGGCAGATACGCAGTATTTT.

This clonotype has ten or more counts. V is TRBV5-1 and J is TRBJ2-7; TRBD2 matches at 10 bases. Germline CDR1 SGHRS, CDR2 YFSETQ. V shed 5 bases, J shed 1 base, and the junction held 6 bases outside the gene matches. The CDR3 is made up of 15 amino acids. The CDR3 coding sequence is TGCGCCAGCAGTCGGACTAGCGGATATTCCTACGAGCAGTACTTC. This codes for CASSRTSGYSYEQYF.

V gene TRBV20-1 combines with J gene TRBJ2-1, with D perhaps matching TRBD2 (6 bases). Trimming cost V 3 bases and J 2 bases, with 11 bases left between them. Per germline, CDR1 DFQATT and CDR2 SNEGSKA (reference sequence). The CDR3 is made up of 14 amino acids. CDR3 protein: CSASRGSTYNEQFF. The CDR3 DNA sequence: TGCAGTGCTAGTCGGGGGAGCACCTACAATGAGCAGTTCTTC.

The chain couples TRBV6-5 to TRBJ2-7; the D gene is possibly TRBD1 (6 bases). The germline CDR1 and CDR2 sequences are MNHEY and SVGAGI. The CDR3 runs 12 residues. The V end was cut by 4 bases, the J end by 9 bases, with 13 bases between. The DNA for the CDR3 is TGTGCCAGCAGTTCTCGACAGGCTGTGCAGTACTTC. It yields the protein CASSSRQAVQYF.

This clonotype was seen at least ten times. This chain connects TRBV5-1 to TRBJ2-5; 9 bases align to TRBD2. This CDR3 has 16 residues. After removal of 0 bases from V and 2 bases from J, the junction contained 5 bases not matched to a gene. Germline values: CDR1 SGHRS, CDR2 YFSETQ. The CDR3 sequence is CASSLEAAGGQETQYF. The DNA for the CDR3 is TGCGCCAGCAGCTTGGAGGCAGCGGGGGGACAAGAGACCCAGTACTTC.

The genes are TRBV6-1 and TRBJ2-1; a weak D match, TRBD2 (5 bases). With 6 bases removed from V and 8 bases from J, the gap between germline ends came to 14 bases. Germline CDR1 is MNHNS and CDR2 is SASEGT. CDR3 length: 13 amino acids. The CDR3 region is CASSRGLSDEQFF. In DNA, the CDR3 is TGTGCCAGCAGCCGAGGGCTTAGTGATGAGCAGTTCTTC.

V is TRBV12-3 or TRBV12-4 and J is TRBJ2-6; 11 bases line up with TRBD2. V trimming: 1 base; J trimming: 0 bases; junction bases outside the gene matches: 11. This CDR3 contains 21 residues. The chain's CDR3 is CASSLGTSGPLFHSGANVLTF. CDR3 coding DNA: TGTGCCAGCAGTTTAGGGACTAGCGGGCCTCTATTTCACTCTGGGGCCAACGTCCTGACTTTC.

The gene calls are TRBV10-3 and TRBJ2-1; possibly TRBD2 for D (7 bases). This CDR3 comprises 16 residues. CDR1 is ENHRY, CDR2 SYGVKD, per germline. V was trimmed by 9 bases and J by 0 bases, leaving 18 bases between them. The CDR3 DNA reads TGTGCCATAGGGGGGGGAAAATCTAGCTCCTACAATGAGCAGTTCTTC. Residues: CAIGGGKSSSYNEQFF.

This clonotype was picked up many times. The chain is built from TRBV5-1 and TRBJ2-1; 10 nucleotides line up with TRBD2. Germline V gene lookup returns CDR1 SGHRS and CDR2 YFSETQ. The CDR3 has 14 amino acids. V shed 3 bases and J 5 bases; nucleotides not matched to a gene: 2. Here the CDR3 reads CASSWGTSDNEQFF. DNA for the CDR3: TGCGCCAGCAGCTGGGGGACTAGCGACAATGAGCAGTTCTTC.

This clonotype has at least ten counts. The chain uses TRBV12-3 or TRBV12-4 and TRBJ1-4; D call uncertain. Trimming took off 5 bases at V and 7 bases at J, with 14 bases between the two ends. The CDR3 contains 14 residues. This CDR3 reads CASSPEQWSEKLFF. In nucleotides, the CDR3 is TGTGCCAGCAGTCCCGAACAGTGGAGTGAAAAACTGTTTTTT.

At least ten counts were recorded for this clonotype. CDR3 DNA: TGTGCCAGCAGTTTCGGGCGGGAGACCCAGTACTTC. This translates into CASSFGRETQYF. This chain links TRBV12-3 or TRBV12-4 with TRBJ2-5; D gene unclear. V was cut by 3 bases and J by 5 bases, with 7 bases left in between. CDR3 length: 12 amino acids.

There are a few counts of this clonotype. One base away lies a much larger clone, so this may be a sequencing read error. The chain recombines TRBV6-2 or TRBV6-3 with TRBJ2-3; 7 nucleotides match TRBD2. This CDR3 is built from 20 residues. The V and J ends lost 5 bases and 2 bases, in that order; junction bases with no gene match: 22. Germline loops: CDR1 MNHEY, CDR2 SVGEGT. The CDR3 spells CASSEKDATGTNRYTDTQYF. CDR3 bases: TGTGCCAGCAGTGAAAAGGATGCGACCGGGACTAACAGATACACAGATACGCAGTATTTT.

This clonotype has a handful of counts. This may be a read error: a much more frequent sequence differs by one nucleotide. CDR3 loop: CASNLNRGGEGYTF. The CDR3 DNA is TGTGCCAGCAACTTAAACAGGGGTGGAGAAGGCTACACCTTC. The gene calls are TRBV7-2 and TRBJ1-2; TRBD1 agrees at 7 bases. The CDR3 has 14 amino acids. Looked up from germline, CDR1 is SGHTA and CDR2 is FQGNSA. The full variable domain, its missing parts supplied by reference TRBV7-2 and TRBJ1-2, is GAGVSQSPSNKVTEKGKDVELRCDPISGHTALYWYRQSLGQGLEFLIYFQGNSAPDKSGLPSDRFSAERTGGSVSTLTIQRTQQEDSAVYLCASNLNRGGEGYTFGSGTRLTVV.

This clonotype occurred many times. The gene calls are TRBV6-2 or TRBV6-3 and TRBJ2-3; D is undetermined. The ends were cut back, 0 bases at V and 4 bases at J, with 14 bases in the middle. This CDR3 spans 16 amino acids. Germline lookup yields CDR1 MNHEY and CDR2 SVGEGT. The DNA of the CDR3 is TGTGCCAGCAGTTACTCGAAAGCTCGTCCCCCAGATACGCAGTATTTT. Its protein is CASSYSKARPPDTQYF.

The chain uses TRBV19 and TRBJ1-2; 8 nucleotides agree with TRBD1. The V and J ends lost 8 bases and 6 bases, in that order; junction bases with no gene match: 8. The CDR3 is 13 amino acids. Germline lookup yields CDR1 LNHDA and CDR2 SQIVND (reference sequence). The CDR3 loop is CASEFGTGHGYTF. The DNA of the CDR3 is TGTGCCAGTGAGTTTGGGACAGGTCATGGCTACACCTTC.

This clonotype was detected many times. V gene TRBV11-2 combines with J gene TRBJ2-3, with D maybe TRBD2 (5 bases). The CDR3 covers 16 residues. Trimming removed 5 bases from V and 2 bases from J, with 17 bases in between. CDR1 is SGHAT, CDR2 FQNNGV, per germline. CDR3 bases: TGTGCCAGCAGCCCCAAGACTCGAGACTACACAGATACGCAGTATTTT. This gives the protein CASSPKTRDYTDTQYF.

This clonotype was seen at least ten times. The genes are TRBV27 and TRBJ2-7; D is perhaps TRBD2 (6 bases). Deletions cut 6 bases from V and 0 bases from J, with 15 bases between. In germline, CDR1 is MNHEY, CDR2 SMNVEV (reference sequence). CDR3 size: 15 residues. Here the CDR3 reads CASSRFSGSSYEQYF. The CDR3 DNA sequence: TGTGCCAGCAGCCGATTTAGCGGCAGCTCCTACGAGCAGTACTTC.

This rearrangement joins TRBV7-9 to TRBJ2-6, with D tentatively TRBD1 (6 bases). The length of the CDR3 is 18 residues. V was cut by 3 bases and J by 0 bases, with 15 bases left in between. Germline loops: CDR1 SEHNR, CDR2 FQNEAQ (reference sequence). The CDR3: CASSFSGQRLSGANVLTF. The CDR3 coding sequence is TGTGCCAGCAGCTTTTCCGGACAGAGGCTCTCTGGGGCCAACGTCCTGACTTTC. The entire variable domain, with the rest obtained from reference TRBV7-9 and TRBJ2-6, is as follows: DTGVSQNPRHKITKRGQNVTFRCDPISEHNRLYWYRQTLGQGPEFLTYFQNEAQLEKSRLLSDRFSAERPKGSFSTLEIQRTEQGDSAMYLCASSFSGQRLSGANVLTFGAGSRLTVL.